The entry below gives a single T cell receptor (beta chain) sequence along with its context. Original processing notes: Amplification of reference gene primers was used by the study to estimate nucleated cell counts. Measured with immunoSEQ multiplex PCR; TCRdb has only the in-frame clones, and not every one. For V, J and clone size, that table is used; D and trimming come from the DNA. In the table there are about 200,000 clones, roughly 87% of which are singletons. The germline V and J ends were trimmed by 0 bases and 4 bases, with 15 bases remaining between them. Germline loops: CDR1 SQVTM, CDR2 ANQGSEA. The CDR3 is 15 residues long. The data originate from a study of blood T cell repertoires in COVID-19. At the level of the study: Some COVID-19 samples were acute and others convalescent; all came from the United States, Italy and Spain.

J is TRBJ1-2 and V is TRBV29-1; D remains ambiguous. The TCR comes from a man in his forties with active or convalescent COVID-19. The sample comprised peripheral blood. CDR3 protein: CSVEDRDTRPYGYTF. CDR3 nucleotides: TGCAGCGTTGAAGATCGCGACACCAGACCCTATGGCTACACCTTC.